This TCR beta chain is from a study of early T cells in non-severe SARS-CoV-2 infection. As for the study in general: The chains were unpaired, and the sequenced material was bulk RNA from unsorted whole blood.

Study-level results: Anti-spike CD8 responses were favored in VDJdb matching, and private and CD4 specificities were missed.

The library protocol tagged individual cDNA molecules with unique molecular identifiers. TCRdb used MiXCR to reprocess the 5' RACE reads, holding one entry per CDR3 protein. Of some 57,000 distinct CDR3 sequences listed, roughly a tenth are singletons. Germline CDR1 is LNHDA and CDR2 is SQIVND (reference sequence). V dropped 4 bases and J dropped 0 bases, with 13 bases sitting between them. The CDR3 covers 17 residues. In regard to this clonotype: The antigen remains unidentified.

The chain couples TRBV19 to TRBJ2-6; a possible D gene is TRBD1 (5 bases). The receptor's source is an adult who was a healthcare worker with PCR-confirmed SARS-CoV-2 infection or an uninfected control (not recorded which). Source material: whole blood. The CDR3 bases are TGTGCCAGTAGTACCACAGGCTTCAGCTCTGGGGCCAACGTCCTGACTTTC. This encodes CASSTTGFSSGANVLTF.